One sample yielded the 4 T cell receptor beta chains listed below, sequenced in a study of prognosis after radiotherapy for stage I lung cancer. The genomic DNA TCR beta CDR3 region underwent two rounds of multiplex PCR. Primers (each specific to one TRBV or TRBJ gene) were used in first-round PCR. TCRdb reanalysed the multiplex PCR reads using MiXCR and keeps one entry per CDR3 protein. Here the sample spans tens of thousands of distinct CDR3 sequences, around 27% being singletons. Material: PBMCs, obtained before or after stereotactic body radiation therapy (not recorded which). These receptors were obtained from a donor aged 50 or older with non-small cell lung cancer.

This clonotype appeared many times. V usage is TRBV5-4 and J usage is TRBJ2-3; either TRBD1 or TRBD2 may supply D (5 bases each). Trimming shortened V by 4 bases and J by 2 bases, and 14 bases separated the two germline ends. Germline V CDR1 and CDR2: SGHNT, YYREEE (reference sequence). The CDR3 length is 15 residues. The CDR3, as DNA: TGTGCCAGCAGCGGCGGCCGGGGCTTCACAGATACGCAGTATTTT. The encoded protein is CASSGGRGFTDTQYF.

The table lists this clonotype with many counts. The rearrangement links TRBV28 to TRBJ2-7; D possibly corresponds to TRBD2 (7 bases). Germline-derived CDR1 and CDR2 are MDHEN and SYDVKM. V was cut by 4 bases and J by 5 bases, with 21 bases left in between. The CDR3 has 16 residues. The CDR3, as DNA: TGTGCCAGCAGTTCCCAATCGGGGGGCCTCTACGACGAGCAGTACTTC. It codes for CASSSQSGGLYDEQYF.

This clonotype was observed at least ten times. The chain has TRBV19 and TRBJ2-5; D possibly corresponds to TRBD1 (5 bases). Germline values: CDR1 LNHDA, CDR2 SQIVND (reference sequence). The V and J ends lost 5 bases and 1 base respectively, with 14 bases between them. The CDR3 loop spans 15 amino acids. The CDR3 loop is CASSAAGHRQETQYF. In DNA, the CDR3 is TGTGCCAGTAGTGCCGCCGGACACCGCCAAGAGACCCAGTACTTC. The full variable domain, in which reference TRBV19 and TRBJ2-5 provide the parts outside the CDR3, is DGGITQSPKYLFRKEGQNVTLSCEQNLNHDAMYWYRQDPGQGLRLIYYSQIVNDFQKGDIAEGYSVSREKKESFPLTVTSAQKNPTAFYLCASSAAGHRQETQYFGPGTRLLVL.

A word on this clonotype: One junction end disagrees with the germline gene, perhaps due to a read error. CDR3 in DNA: TGTGGCAGCAGCCCGATCGACAGGTCGCATTCACCCCTCCACTTT. This codes for CGSSPIDRSHSPLHF. V usage is TRBV7-6 and J usage is TRBJ1-6; D possibly corresponds to TRBD1 (6 bases). CDR3 length: 15 residues. Germline V gene sequence: CDR1 SGHVS, CDR2 FNYEAQ.